Shown below are 4 T cell receptor beta chains from a single sample sequenced in a study of shared clonotypes between healthy human individuals. Data came from immunoSEQ multiplex PCR; TCRdb stores just in-frame clones and leaves some out. The data hold 150,000 to 200,000 clones, with 85% to 95% observed a single time. Sequencing was carried out using naive CD4+ T cells sorted from blood. The subset here: CD45RA+ positively selected. These receptors were taken from a young woman in good health.

The CDR3 sequence is CASSLEAGWTETQYF. CDR3 nucleotide sequence: TGCGCCAGCAGCTTGGAGGCGGGCTGGACAGAGACCCAGTACTTC. The chain employs TRBV5-1 and TRBJ2-5, with D perhaps matching TRBD2 (5 bases). The CDR3 is 15 amino acids. V dropped 0 bases and J dropped 4 bases, with 13 bases sitting between them. CDR1 is SGHRS, CDR2 YFSETQ, per germline.

The chain has TRBV10-3 and TRBJ2-5, with D tentatively TRBD1 or TRBD2 (5 bases each). The CDR3 runs 11 residues. V lost 4 bases and J lost 7, with 7 bases in between. Germline CDR1 ENHRY, CDR2 SYGVKD. The CDR3 DNA reads TGTGCCATCAGTGCTGGGGGGACCCAGTACTTC. This gives the protein CAISAGGTQYF.

V and J are TRBV4-1 and TRBJ2-5, with 8 bases fitting TRBD1. From germline, CDR1 is MGHRA and CDR2 YSYEKL. Trimming at V came to 3 bases and at J to 5 bases, leaving 5 bases not matched to a gene. The CDR3 loop spans 14 amino acids. Written as DNA, the CDR3 is TGCGCCAGCAGCCAGGACAGGGTCGCGGAGACCCAGTACTTC. This translates into CASSQDRVAETQYF.

The chain recombines TRBV5-1 with TRBJ1-5; unclear D gene. With 1 base removed from V and 5 bases from J, the gap between germline ends came to 7 bases. From germline, CDR1 is SGHRS and CDR2 YFSETQ. CDR3 length equals 13 residues. The CDR3 sequence: CASSLSGDQPQHF. The DNA of the CDR3 is TGCGCCAGCAGCTTGTCAGGAGATCAGCCCCAGCATTTT.